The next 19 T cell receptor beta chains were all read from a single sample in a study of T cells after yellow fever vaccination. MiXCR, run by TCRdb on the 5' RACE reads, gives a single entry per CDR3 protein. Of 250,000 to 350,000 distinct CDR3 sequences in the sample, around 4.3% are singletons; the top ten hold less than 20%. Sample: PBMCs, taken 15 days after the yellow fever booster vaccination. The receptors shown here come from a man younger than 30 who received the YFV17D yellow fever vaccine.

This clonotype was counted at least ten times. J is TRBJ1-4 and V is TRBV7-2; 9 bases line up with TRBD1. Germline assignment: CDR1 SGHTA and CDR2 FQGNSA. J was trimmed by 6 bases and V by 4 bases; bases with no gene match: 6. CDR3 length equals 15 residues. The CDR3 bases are TGTGCCAGCAGCTCTCCGGACAGGGGAGATGAAAAACTGTTTTTT. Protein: CASSSPDRGDEKLFF.

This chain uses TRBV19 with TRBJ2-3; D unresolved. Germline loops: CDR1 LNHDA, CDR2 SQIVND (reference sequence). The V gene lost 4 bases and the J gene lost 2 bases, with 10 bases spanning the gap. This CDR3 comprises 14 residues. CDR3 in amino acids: CASSKGQDTDTQYF. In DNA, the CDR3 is TGTGCCAGTAGTAAGGGCCAGGACACAGATACGCAGTATTTT.

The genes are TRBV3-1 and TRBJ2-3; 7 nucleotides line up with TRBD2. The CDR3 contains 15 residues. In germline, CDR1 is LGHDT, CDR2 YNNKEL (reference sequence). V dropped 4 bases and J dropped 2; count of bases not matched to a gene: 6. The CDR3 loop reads CASSPTAGNTDTQYF. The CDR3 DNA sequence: TGTGCCAGCAGCCCCACAGCGGGGAACACAGATACGCAGTATTTT.

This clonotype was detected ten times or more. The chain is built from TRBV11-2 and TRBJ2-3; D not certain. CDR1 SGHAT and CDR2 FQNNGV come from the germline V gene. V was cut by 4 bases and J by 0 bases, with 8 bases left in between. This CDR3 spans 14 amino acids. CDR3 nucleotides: TGTGCCAGCAGCTCGCAGACTAGCACAGATACGCAGTATTTT. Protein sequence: CASSSQTSTDTQYF.

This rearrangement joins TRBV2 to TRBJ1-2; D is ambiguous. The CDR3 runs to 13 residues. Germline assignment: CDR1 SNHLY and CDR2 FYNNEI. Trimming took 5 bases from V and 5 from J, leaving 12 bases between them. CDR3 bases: TGTGCCAGCAGTCAGGTACCCCGTTATGGCTACACCTTC. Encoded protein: CASSQVPRYGYTF.

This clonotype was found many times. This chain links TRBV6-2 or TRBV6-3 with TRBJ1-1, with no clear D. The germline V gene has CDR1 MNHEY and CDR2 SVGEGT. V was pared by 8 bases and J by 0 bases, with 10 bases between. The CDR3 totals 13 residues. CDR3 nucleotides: TGTGCCAGCTCAAGTAACATGAACACTGAAGCTTTCTTT. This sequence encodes CASSSNMNTEAFF.

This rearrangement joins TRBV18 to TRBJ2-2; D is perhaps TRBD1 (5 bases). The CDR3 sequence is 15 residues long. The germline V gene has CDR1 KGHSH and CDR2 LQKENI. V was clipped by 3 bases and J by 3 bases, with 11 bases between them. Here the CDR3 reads CASSPSQGHTGELFF. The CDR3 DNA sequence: TGTGCCAGCTCACCTTCCCAGGGTCACACCGGGGAGCTGTTTTTT.

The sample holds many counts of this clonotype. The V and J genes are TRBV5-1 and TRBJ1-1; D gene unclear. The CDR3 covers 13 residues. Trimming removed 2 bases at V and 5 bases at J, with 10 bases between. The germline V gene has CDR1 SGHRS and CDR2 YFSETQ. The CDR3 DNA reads TGCGCCAGCAGCTTTCTGGTCGAGACTGAAGCTTTCTTT. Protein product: CASSFLVETEAFF. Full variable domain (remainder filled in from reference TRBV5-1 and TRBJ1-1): KAGVTQTPRYLIKTRGQQVTLSCSPISGHRSVSWYQQTPGQGLQFLFEYFSETQRNKGNFPGRFSGRQFSNSRSEMNVSTLELGDSALYLCASSFLVETEAFFGQGTRLTVV.

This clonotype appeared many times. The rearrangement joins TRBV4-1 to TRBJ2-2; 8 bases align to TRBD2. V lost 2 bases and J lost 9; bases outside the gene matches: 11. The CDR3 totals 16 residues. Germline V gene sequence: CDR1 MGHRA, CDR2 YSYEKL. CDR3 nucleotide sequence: TGCGCCAGCAGCCAACTTCCGGGAGGGGGTGAGAGGGAGCTGTTTTTT. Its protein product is CASSQLPGGGERELFF.

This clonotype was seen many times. The CDR3 DNA reads TGTGCCAGCGGGGGACAGGGGTTCCCTGAAGCTTTCTTT. It codes for CASGGQGFPEAFF. The J gene is TRBJ1-1, the V gene TRBV28; 10 bases match TRBD1. CDR1 is MDHEN and CDR2 is SYDVKM in the germline V gene. The ends lost 8 bases at V and 6 bases at J; junction bases unmatched: 6. This CDR3 contains 13 residues. Full variable domain (remainder filled in from reference TRBV28 and TRBJ1-1): DVKVTQSSRYLVKRTGEKVFLECVQDMDHENMFWYRQDPGLGLRLIYFSYDVKMKEKGDIPEGYSVSREKKERFSLILESASTNQTSMYLCASGGQGFPEAFFGQGTRLTVV.

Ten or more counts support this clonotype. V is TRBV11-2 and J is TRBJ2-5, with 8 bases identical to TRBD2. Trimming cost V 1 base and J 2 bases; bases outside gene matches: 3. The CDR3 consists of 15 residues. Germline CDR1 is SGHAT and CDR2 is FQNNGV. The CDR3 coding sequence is TGTGCCAGCAGCTTAGCCCGGGGGGGACAAGAGACCCAGTACTTC. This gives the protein CASSLARGGQETQYF.

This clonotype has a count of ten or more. The CDR3 protein is CSAAPAGRYNEQFF. DNA for the CDR3: TGCAGTGCAGCGCCCGCAGGACGTTACAATGAGCAGTTCTTC. The chain uses TRBV20-1 and TRBJ2-1, with D unclear. Germline V gene lookup returns CDR1 DFQATT and CDR2 SNEGSKA (reference sequence). Trimming left V 6 bases short and J 4 bases short, with 16 bases between. This CDR3 has 14 residues.

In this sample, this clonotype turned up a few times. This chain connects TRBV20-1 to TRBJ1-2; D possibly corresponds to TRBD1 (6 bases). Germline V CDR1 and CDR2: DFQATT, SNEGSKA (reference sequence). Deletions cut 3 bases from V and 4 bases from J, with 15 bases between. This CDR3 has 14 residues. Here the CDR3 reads CSARDPGEGYGYTF. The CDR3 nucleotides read TGCAGTGCTAGGGACCCAGGGGAGGGCTATGGCTACACCTTC.

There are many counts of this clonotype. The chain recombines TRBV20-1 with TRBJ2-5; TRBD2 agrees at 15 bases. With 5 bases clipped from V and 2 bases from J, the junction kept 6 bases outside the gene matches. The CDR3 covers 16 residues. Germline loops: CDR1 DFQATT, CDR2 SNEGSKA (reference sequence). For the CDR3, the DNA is TGCAGTGCTCGGACTAGCGGGGGGGCTTGGCAAGAGACCCAGTACTTC. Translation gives CSARTSGGAWQETQYF.

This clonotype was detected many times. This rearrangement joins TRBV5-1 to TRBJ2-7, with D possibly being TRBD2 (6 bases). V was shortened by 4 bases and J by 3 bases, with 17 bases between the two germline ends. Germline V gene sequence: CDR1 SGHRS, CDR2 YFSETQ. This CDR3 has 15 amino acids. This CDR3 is CASSQGVSGLYEQYF. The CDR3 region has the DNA TGCGCCAGCAGCCAGGGTGTTTCGGGACTCTACGAGCAGTACTTC.

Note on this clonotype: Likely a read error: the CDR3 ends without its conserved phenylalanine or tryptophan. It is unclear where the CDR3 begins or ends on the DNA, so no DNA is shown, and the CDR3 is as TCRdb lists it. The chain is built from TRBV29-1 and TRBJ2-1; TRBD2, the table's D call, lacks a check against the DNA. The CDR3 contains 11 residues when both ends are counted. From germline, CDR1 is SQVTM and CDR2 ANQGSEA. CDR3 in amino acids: CSVEGGLAGTL.

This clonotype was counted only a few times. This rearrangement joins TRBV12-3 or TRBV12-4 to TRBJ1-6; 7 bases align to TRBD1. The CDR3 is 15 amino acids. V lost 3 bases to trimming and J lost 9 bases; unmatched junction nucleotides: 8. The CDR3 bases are TGTGCCAGCAGTTTTGGAACAGGGGCGGGTTCACCCCTCCACTTT. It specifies CASSFGTGAGSPLHF.

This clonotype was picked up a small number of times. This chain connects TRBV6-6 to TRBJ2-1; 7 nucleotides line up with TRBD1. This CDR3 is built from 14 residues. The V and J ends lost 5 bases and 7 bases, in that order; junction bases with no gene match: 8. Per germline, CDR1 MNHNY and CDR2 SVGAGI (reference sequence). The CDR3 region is CASSTGASTNEQFF. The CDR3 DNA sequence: TGTGCCAGCAGTACAGGGGCTTCCACAAATGAGCAGTTCTTC.

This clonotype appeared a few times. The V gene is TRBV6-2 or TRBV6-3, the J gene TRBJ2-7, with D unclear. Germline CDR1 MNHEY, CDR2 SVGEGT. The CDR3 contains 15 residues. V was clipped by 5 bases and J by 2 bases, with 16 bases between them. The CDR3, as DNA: TGTGCCAGCAGTCTCACTTATCCGACGGCCTACGAGCAGTACGTC. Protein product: CASSLTYPTAYEQYV.